This T cell receptor beta chain was sequenced during a study of blood T cell repertoires in COVID-19. Assignments of participants to cohorts depended upon their own reported clinical history. Produced via immunoSEQ multiplex PCR; TCRdb's table is partial and in-frame only. The sample holds under 400,000 clones, 88% seen once. V gave up 3 bases and J gave up 3 bases; unmatched junction bases: 5. The germline V gene encodes CDR1 SGHRS and CDR2 YFSETQ. The CDR3 is made up of 16 amino acids. The V and J genes are TRBV5-1 and TRBJ2-1; TRBD2 aligns across 11 bases. The sequenced sample consisted of PBMCs or T cells enriched from blood (not recorded which). This TCR was sampled from a woman between 25 and 40 years old who had been exposed to COVID-19. The CDR3 spells CASSSGTSGFYNEQFF. For the CDR3, the DNA is TGCGCCAGCAGCTCCGGGACTAGCGGATTCTACAATGAGCAGTTCTTC.